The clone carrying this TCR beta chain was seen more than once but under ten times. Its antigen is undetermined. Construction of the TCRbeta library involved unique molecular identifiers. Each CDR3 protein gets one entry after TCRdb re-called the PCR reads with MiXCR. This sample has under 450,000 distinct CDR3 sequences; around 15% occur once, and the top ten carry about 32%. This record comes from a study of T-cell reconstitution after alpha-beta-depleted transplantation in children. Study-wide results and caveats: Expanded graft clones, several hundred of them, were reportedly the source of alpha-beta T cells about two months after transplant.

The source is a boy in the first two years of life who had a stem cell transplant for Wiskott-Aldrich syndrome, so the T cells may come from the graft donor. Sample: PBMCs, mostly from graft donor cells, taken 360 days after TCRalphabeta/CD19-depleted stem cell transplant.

Written as DNA, the CDR3 is TGTGCCAGCAATCGACAGGGGGGCTCCTACAATGAGCAGTTCTTC. This sequence encodes CASNRQGGSYNEQFF. This chain connects TRBV2 to TRBJ2-1, with 9 bases fitting TRBD1. Germline V lookup: CDR1 SNHLY, CDR2 FYNNEI. This CDR3 comprises 15 residues. With 7 bases clipped from V and 0 bases from J, the junction kept 4 bases outside the gene matches. The full variable domain, completed using reference TRBV2 and TRBJ2-1, is EPEVTQTPSHQVTQMGQEVILRCVPISNHLYFYWYRQILGQKVEFLVSFYNNEISEKSEIFDDQFSVERPDGSNFTLKIRSTKLEDSAMYFCASNRQGGSYNEQFFGPGTRLTVL.